The source of this TCR beta chain is a study of shared clonotypes between healthy human individuals. Study-wide results and caveats: Some clonotypes were shared by all four sorted-subset donors, while others were not shared. The non-shared ones had lower generation probabilities than the shared ones. Clonotypes that were shared across a few donors made up approximately 5% of naive CD4 clonotypes. Among donors, the sharing of clonotypes was expected to be influenced by sequencing depth.

CD45RO-negative, CCR7-positively selected cells formed the naive CD8 fraction, excluding terminally differentiated effector memory CD45RA+ cells. Everyone who donated was a Caucasian adult who lived in Nashville, Tennessee. Germline V gene sequence: CDR1 MGHRA, CDR2 YSYEKL. The CDR3 consists of 14 residues. Trimming took 5 bases from V and 1 from J, leaving 6 bases between them. Assay: immunoSEQ multiplex PCR; the TCRdb copy retains only in-frame clones and omits some. The sample has around 1,900,000 clones, 90% to 95% seen once; the top ten hold around 1.7%. Turning to this clone: Antigen specificity is unknown.

The source of this sequence is a man younger than 35 in good health. Some clones in this sample may be carry-over from other donors' samples. The chain combines TRBV4-1 with TRBJ2-6; D unclear. The sequencing sample was made of naive CD8+ T cells from PBMCs. The CDR3, as DNA: TGCGCCAGCAGCACTGAGTCTGGGGCCAACGTCCTGACTTTC. Its translation: CASSTESGANVLTF.